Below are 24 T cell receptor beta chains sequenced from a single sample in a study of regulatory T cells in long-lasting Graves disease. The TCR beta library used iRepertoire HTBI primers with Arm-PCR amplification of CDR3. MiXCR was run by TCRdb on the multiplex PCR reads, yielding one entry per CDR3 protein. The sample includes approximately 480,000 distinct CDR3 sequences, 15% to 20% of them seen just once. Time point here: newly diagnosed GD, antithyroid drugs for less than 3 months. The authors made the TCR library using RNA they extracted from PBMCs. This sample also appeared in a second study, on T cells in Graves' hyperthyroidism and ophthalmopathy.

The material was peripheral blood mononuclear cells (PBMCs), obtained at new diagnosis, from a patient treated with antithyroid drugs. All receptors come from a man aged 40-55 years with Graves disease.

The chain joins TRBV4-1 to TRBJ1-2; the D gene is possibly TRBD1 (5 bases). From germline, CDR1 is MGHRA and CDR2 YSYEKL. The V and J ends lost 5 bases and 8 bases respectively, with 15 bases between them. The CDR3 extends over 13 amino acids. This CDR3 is CASSDRSGDGYTF. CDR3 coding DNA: TGCGCCAGCAGCGATAGATCCGGGGACGGCTACACCTTC.

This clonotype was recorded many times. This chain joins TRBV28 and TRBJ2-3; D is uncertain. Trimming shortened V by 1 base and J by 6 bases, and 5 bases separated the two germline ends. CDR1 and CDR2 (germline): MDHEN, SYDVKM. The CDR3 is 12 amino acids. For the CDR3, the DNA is TGTGCCAGCAGTTTATCTCGGGATACGCAGTATTTT. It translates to CASSLSRDTQYF. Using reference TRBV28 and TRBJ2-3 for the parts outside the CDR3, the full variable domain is DVKVTQSSRYLVKRTGEKVFLECVQDMDHENMFWYRQDPGLGLRLIYFSYDVKMKEKGDIPEGYSVSREKKERFSLILESASTNQTSMYLCASSLSRDTQYFGPGTRLTVL.

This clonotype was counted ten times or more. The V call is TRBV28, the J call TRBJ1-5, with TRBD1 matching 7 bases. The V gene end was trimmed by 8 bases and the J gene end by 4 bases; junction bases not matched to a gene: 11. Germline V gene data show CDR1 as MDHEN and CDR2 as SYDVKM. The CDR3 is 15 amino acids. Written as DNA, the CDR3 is TGTGCCAGCGTGTTCGGGACAGCGAGAAATCAGCCCCAGCATTTT. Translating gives CASVFGTARNQPQHF.

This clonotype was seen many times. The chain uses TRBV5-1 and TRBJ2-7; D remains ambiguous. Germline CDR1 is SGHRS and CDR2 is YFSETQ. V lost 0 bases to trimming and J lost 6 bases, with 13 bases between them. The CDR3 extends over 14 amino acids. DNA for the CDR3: TGCGCCAGCAGCTTGGGGGCCCTCGTTCCCGAGCAGTACTTC. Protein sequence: CASSLGALVPEQYF. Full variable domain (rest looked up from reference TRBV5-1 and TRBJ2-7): KAGVTQTPRYLIKTRGQQVTLSCSPISGHRSVSWYQQTPGQGLQFLFEYFSETQRNKGNFPGRFSGRQFSNSRSEMNVSTLELGDSALYLCASSLGALVPEQYFGPGTRLTVT.

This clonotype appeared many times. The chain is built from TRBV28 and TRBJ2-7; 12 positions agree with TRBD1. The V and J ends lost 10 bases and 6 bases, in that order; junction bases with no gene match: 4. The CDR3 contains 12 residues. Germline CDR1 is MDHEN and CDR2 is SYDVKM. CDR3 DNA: TGTGCCACCGGGACAGGGGGCCGCGAGCAGTACTTC. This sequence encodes CATGTGGREQYF.

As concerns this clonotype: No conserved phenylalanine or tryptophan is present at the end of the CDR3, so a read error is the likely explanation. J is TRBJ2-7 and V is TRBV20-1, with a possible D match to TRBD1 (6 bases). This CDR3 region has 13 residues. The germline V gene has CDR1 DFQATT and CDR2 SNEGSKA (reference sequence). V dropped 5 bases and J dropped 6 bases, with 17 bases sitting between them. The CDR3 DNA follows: TGCAGTGCTGGGTACTTGACAGGATCCGAGCAGTACCTC. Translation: CSAGYLTGSEQYL.

CDR3 in DNA: TGCAGTGCTAGAGACTGGGCCAGCCGAAATGAGCAGTTCTTC. Its protein product is CSARDWASRNEQFF. The chain carries TRBV20-1 and TRBJ2-1; no definite D call. In germline, CDR1 is DFQATT, CDR2 SNEGSKA (reference sequence). The CDR3 is 14 residues long. V lost 0 bases and J lost 7, with 13 bases in between.

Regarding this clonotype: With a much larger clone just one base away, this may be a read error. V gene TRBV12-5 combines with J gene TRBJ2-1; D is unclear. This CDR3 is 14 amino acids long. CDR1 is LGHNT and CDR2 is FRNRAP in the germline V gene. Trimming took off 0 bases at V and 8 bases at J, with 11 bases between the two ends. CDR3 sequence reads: CASGLVPDHYEQFF. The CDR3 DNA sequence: TGTGCTAGTGGTTTGGTACCGGACCACTATGAGCAGTTCTTC.

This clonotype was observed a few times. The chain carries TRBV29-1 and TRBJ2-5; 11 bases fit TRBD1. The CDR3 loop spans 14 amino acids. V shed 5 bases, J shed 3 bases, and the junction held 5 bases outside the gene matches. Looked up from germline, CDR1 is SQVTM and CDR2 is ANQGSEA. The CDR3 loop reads CSVSGDRGKETQYF. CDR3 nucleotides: TGCAGCGTTTCTGGGGACAGGGGGAAAGAGACCCAGTACTTC.

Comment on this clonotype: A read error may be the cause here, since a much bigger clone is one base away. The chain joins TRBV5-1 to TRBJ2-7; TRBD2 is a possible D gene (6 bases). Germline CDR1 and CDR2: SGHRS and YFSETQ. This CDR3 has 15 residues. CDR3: CATQLDSPGGNEQYF. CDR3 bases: TGCGCTACACAGCTTGATAGTCCCGGGGGAAATGAGCAGTACTTC.

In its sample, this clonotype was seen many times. The CDR3: CASSGTSSVEQFF. CDR3 bases: TGTGCCAGCAGCGGGACTAGTTCGGTTGAGCAGTTCTTC. The rearrangement links TRBV7-9 to TRBJ2-1; TRBD2 agrees at 8 bases. V trimming: 5 bases; J trimming: 9 bases; junction bases outside the gene matches: 6. The CDR3 loop spans 13 amino acids. Germline loops: CDR1 SEHNR, CDR2 FQNEAQ (reference sequence).

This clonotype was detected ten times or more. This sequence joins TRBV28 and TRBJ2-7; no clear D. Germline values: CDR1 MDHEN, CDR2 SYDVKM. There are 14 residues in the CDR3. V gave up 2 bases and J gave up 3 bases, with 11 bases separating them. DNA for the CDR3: TGTGCCAGCAGTTTAGCAGTGCCCGACTACGAGCAGTACTTC. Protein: CASSLAVPDYEQYF.

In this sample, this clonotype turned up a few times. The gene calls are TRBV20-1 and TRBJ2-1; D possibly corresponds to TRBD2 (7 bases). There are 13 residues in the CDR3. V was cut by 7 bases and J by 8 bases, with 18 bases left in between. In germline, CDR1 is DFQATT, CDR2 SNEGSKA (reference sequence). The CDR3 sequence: CSGGPMGGHEQFF. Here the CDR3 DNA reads TGCAGTGGGGGACCGATGGGGGGGCATGAGCAGTTCTTC.

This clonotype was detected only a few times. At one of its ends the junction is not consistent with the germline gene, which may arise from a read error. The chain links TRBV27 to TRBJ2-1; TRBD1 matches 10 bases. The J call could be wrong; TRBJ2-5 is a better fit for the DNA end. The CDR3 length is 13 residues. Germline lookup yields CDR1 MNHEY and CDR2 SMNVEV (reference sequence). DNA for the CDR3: TGTGCCTGCAGTAGGGACAGGGGTGAGACCCAGTACTTC. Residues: CACSRDRGETQYF.

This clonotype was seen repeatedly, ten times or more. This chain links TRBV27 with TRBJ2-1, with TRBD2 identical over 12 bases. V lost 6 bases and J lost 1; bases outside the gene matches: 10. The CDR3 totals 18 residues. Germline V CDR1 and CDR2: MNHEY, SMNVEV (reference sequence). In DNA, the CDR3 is TGTGCCAGCAGGGGCGGGACTAGCGGGTCTGTGTCCTACAATGAGCAGTTCTTC. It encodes CASRGGTSGSVSYNEQFF.

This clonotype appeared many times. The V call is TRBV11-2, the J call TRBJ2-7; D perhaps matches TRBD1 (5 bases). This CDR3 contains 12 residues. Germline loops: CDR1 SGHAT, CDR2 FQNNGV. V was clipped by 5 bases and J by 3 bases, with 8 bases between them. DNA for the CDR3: TGTGCCAGCAGCACGACAGTCTACGAGCAGTACTTC. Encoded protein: CASSTTVYEQYF.

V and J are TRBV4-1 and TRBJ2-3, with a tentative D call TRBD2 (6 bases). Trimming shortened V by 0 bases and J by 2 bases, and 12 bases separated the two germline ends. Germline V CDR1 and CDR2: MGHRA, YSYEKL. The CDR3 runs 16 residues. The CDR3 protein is CASSQDLRGATDTQYF. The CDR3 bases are TGCGCCAGCAGCCAAGATCTGCGGGGCGCCACAGATACGCAGTATTTT.

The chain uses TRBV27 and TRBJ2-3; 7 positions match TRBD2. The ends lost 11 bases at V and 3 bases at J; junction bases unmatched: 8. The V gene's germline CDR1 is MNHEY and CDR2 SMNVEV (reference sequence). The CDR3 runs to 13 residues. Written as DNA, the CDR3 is TGTGCCGTCTGGGGGGGGAGAACAGATACGCAGTATTTT. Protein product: CAVWGGRTDTQYF.

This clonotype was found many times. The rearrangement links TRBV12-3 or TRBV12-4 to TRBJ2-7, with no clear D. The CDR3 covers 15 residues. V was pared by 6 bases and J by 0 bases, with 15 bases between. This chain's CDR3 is CASSTRRLLSYEQYF. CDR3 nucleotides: TGTGCCAGCAGCACCCGAAGGCTGCTCTCCTACGAGCAGTACTTC.

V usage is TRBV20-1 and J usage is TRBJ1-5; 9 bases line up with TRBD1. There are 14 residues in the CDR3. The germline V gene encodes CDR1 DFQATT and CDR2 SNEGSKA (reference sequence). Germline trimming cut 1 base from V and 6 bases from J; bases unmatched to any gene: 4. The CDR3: CSARGQGEFQPQHF. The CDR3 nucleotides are TGCAGTGCTAGAGGACAGGGGGAGTTTCAGCCCCAGCATTTT.

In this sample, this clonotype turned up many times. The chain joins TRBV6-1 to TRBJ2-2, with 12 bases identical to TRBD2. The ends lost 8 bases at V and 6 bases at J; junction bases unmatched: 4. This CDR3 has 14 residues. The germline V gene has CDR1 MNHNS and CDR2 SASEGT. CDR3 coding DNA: TGTGCCAGCTTCACTAGCGGGAGGTCCGGGGAGCTGTTTTTT. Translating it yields CASFTSGRSGELFF.

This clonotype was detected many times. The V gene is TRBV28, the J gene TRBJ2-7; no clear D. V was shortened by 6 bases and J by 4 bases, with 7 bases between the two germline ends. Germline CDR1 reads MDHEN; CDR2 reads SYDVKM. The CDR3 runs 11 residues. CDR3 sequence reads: CASSKEYEQYF. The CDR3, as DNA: TGTGCCAGCAGCAAAGAGTACGAGCAGTACTTC.

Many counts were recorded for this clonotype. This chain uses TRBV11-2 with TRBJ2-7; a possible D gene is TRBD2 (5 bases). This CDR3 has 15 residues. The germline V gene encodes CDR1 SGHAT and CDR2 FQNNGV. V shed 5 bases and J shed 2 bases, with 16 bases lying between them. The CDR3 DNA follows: TGTGCCAGCAGCGAAAACAGAGGGTTGGCCTACGAGCAGTACTTC. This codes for CASSENRGLAYEQYF.

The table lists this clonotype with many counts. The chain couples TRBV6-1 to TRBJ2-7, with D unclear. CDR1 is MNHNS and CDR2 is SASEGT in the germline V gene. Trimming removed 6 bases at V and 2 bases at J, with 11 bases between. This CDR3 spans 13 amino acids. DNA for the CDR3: TGTGCCAGCAGACACCGACAAGCCTACGAGCAGTACTTC. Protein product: CASRHRQAYEQYF.